The sample holds a few counts of the clone carrying this T cell receptor beta chain. The germline V gene has CDR1 KGHSH and CDR2 LQKENI. The CDR3 extends over 15 amino acids. The germline V and J ends were trimmed by 2 bases and 5 bases, with 15 bases remaining between them. The sample originates from a study of T cell clones after liver transplantation. Profiling relied on immunoSEQ multiplex PCR, and the TCRdb table lists in-frame clones only, not all of them. The table records 55,000 or so clones, about 70% of them present only once. V usage is TRBV18 and J usage is TRBJ2-5, with no clear D. Specimen: CD4+ T cells from blood, collected before liver transplant. The receptor comes from a human donor who received a liver transplant. The CDR3: CASSPYQTFGETQYF. The CDR3 DNA follows: TGTGCCAGCTCACCATATCAGACTTTTGGCGAGACCCAGTACTTC.